This is a list of T cell receptor beta chains from one sample in a study of Graves' ophthalmopathy and Graves' hyperthyroidism. TCRdb re-called the multiplex PCR reads with MiXCR, one entry per CDR3 protein. The top ten clones hold 40% to 55% of a sample with approximately 700,000 distinct CDR3 sequences, 40% of them seen once. The sequenced sample consisted of peripheral blood. These receptors were collected from an adult man with Graves' ophthalmopathy. Both conserved end residues are part of each CDR3. D genes are given only for firm matches. Size values are once, few and many counts, or a class for expanded clones, and some rows have none.

>many|TRBD2|TRBJ2-5|TRBV15
TGTGCCACCAGCAGAGCGGGGGGACAAGAGACCCAGTACTTC
CATSRAGGQETQYF
>.|.|TRBJ1-2|TRBV29-1
TGCAGCGGGGGGAACGCAGGACAGCATGGCTACACCTTC
CSGGNAGQHGYTF
>.|.|TRBJ2-5|TRBV18
TGTGCCAGCTCACCACCAGTCTTTGAGACCCAGTACTTC
CASSPPVFETQYF
>.|.|TRBJ2-7|TRBV13
TGTGCCAGCGGAAAAAATCGGGTCTCCTACGAGCAGTACTTC
CASGKNRVSYEQYF
>.|.|TRBJ1-2|TRBV5-4
TGTGCCAGCAGCTTGCAGGGCGAGAACTATGGCTACACCTTC
CASSLQGENYGYTF
>.|.|TRBJ1-2|TRBV10-3
TGTGCCAGCAGCCCTTCCCACCGGGGAGGCTATGGCTACACCTTC
CASSPSHRGGYGYTF
>few|.|TRBJ2-7|TRBV14
TGTGCCAGCAGCCAAGAGTTCGGAGTTAAAAGCTCCTACGAGCAGTACTTC
CASSQEFGVKSSYEQYF
>.|TRBD1|TRBJ1-2|TRBV19
TGTGCCAGTAAGGCGACAGGGGCCTATGGCTACACCTTC
CASKATGAYGYTF
>.|.|TRBJ2-5|TRBV20-1
TGCAGTGCTAGAGATCCGGAGGGAGAGACCCAGTACTTC
CSARDPEGETQYF
>.|.|TRBJ2-5|TRBV11-2
TGTGCCAGCAGCCCCGAGGGGAGTTTACTAGAGACCCAGTACTTC
CASSPEGSLLETQYF
>.|.|TRBJ2-7|TRBV7-3
TGCGCCAGCAGCCAAGTTAGGGGGGTCGAGCAGTACTTC
CASSQVRGVEQYF
>many|TRBD1|TRBJ1-1|TRBV10-3
TGTGCCATCAGTGAGGCGGGACAGGGAAACACTGAAGCTTTCTTT
CAISEAGQGNTEAFF
>.|TRBD1|TRBJ2-7|TRBV20-1
TGCAGTGCAAAGACAGGGGGTGTTTCGGCCTACGAGCAGTACTTC
CSAKTGGVSAYEQYF
>.|TRBD1|TRBJ2-7|TRBV10-3
TGTGCCATCAGTGGAGGGGGCGACGAGCAGTACTTC
CAISGGGDEQYF
>many|.|TRBJ1-5|TRBV19
TGTGCCAGTACCTCAAGACGGGATCAGCCCCAGCATTTT
CASTSRRDQPQHF
>.|.|TRBJ1-1|TRBV28
TGTGCCAGCTTCCCCTCCAGTTACGTGACTGAAGCTTTCTTT
CASFPSSYVTEAFF
>.|.|TRBJ1-2|TRBV19
TGTGCCAGTAGGACCAACGGGGGCAGGTCTGGCTACACCTTC
CASRTNGGRSGYTF